The sequence of this TCR beta chain was determined in a study of blood T cell repertoires in COVID-19. V gave up 1 base and J gave up 6 bases; unmatched junction bases: 14. Germline V gene lookup returns CDR1 SGDLS and CDR2 YYNGEE. This CDR3 is 18 amino acids long. The data were produced by immunoSEQ multiplex PCR, yet TCRdb's version contains in-frame clones alone and is incomplete. The sample holds 35,000 to 45,000 clones, about four fifths seen once. Sequenced: peripheral blood. The receptor was isolated from a man aged 65-85 years with acute or convalescent COVID-19. The J gene is TRBJ2-2, the V gene TRBV9, with 8 bases aligning to TRBD2. This CDR3 reads CASSVRPGRGGLAGELFF. CDR3 in DNA: TGTGCCAGCAGCGTAAGGCCCGGGAGGGGTGGGCTGGCCGGGGAGCTGTTTTTT.